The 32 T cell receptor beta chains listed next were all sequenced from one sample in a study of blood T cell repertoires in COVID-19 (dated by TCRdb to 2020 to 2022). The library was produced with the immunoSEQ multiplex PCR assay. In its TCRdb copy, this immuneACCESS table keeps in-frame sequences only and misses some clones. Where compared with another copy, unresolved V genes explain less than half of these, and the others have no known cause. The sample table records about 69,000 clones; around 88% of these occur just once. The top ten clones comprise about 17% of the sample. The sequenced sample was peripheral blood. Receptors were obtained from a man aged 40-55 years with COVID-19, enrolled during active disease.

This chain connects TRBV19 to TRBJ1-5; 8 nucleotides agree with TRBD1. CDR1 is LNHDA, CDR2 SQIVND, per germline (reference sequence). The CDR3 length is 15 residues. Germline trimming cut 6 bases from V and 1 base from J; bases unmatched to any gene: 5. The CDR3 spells CASSQGAQSNQPQHF. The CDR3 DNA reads TGTGCCAGTAGCCAGGGGGCGCAGAGCAATCAGCCCCAGCATTTT. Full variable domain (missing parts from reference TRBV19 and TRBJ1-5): DGGITQSPKYLFRKEGQNVTLSCEQNLNHDAMYWYRQDPGQGLRLIYYSQIVNDFQKGDIAEGYSVSREKKESFPLTVTSAQKNPTAFYLCASSQGAQSNQPQHFGDGTRLSIL.

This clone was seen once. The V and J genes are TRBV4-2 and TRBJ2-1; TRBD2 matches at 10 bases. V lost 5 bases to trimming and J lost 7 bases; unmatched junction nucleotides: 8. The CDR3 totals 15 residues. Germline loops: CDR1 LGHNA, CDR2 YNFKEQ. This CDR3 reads CASSDSGGAANEQFF. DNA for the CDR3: TGTGCCAGCAGCGACAGCGGGGGGGCCGCTAATGAGCAGTTCTTC.

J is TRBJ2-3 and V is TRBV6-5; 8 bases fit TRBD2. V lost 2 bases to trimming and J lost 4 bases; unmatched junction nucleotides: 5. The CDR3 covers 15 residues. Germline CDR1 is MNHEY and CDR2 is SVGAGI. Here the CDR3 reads CASSYTLAGSDTQYF. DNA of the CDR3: TGTGCCAGCAGTTACACCCTAGCGGGCTCAGATACGCAGTATTTT.

CDR3 residues: CASSRDSGAQYF. The CDR3 nucleotides read TGTGCCAGCAGTCGGGACTCCGGGGCCCAGTACTTC. This chain links TRBV12-3 or TRBV12-4 with TRBJ2-5; maybe TRBD2 (6 bases). The ends were cut back, 5 bases at V and 9 bases at J, with 13 bases in the middle. The CDR3 has 12 amino acids.

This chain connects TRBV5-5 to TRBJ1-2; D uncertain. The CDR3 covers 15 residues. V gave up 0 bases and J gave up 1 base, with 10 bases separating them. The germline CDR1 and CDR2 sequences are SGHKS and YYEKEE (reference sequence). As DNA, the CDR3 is TGTGCCAGCAGCTTGGTAACGGGGTTTAACTATGGCTACACCTTC. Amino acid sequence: CASSLVTGFNYGYTF. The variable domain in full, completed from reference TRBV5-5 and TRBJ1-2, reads DAGVTQSPTHLIKTRGQQVTLRCSPISGHKSVSWYQQVLGQGPQFIFQYYEKEERGRGNFPDRFSARQFPNYSSELNVNALLLGDSALYLCASSLVTGFNYGYTFGSGTRLTVV.

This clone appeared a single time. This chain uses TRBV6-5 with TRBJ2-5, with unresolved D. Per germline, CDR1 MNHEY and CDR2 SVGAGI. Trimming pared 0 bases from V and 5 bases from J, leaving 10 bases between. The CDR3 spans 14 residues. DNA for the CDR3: TGTGCCAGCAGTTACTCCTCCGAGGTGGAGACCCAGTACTTC. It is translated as CASSYSSEVETQYF.

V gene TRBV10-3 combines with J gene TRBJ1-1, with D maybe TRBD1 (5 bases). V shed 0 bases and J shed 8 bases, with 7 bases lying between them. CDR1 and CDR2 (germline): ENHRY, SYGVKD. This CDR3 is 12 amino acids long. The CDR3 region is CAISESTAEAFF. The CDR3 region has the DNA TGTGCCATCAGTGAGTCGACAGCAGAAGCTTTCTTT.

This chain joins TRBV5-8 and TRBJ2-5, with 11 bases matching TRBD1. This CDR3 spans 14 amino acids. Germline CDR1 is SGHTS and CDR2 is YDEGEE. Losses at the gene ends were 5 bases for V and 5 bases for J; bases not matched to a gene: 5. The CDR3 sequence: CASRRTGGAETQYF. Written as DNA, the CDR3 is TGTGCCAGCAGGAGGACAGGGGGCGCGGAGACCCAGTACTTC.

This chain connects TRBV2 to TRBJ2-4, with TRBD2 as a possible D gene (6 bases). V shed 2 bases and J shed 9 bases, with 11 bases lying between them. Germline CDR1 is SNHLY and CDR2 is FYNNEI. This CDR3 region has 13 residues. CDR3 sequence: CASSEKGGGIQYF. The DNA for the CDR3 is TGTGCCAGCAGTGAAAAGGGAGGTGGCATTCAGTACTTC.

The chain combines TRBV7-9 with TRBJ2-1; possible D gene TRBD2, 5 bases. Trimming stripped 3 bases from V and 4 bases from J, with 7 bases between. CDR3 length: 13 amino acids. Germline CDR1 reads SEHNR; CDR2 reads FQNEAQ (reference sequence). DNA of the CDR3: TGTGCCAGCAGCTTCGGGAAATACAATGAGCAGTTCTTC. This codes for CASSFGKYNEQFF.

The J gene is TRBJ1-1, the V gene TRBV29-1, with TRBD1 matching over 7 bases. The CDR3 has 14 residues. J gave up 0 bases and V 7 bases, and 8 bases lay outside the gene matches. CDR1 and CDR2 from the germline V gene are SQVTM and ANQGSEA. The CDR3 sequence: CSASPGQMNTEAFF. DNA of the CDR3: TGCAGCGCCTCACCGGGACAGATGAACACTGAAGCTTTCTTT. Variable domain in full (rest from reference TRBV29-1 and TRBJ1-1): SAVISQKPSRDICQRGTSLTIQCQVDSQVTMMFWYRQQPGQSLTLIATANQGSEATYESGFVIDKFPISRPNLTFSTLTVSNMSPEDSSIYLCSASPGQMNTEAFFGQGTRLTVV.

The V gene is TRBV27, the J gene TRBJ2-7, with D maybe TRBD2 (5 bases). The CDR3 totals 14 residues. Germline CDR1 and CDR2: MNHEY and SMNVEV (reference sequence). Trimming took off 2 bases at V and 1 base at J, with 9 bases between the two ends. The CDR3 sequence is CASSLNSGSYEQYF. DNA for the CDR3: TGTGCCAGCAGTTTAAACAGCGGTTCCTACGAGCAGTACTTC.

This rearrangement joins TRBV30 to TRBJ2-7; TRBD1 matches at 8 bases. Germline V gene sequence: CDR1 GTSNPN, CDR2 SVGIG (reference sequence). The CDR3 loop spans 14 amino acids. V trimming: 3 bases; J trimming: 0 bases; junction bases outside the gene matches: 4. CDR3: CAWRGQESSYEQYF. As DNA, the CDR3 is TGTGCCTGGAGGGGACAGGAGAGCTCCTACGAGCAGTACTTC.

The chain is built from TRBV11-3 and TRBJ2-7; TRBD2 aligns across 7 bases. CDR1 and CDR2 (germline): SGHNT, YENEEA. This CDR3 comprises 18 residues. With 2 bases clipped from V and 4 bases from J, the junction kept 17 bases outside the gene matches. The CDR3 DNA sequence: TGTGCCAGCAGCTTAAGTGGGTTCGGGCCAGCGGGACGATACGAGCAGTACTTC. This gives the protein CASSLSGFGPAGRYEQYF.

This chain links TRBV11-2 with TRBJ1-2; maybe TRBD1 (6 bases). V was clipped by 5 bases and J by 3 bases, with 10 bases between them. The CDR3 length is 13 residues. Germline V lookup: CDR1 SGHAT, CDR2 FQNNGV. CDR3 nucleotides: TGTGCCAGCAGCAGACAGGATGACTATGGCTACACCTTC. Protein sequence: CASSRQDDYGYTF.

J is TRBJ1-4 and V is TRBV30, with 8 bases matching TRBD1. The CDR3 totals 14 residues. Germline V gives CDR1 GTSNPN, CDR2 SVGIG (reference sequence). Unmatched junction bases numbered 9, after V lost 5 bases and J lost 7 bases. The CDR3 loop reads CAWAAGGIGEKLFF. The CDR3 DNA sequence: TGTGCCTGGGCAGCAGGGGGCATAGGTGAAAAACTGTTTTTT.

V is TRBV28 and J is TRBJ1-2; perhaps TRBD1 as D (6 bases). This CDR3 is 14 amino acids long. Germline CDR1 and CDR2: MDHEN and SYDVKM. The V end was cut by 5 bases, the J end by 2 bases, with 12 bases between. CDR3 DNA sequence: TGTGCCAGCAGTCGACAGGCCTTAAACTATGGCTACACCTTC. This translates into CASSRQALNYGYTF.

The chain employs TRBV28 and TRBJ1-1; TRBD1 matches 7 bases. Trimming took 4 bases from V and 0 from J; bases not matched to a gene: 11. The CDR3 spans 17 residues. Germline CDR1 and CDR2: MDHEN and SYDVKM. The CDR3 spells CASSSLLDRDLNTEAFF. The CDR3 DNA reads TGTGCCAGCAGTTCCCTCCTTGACAGGGACTTGAACACTGAAGCTTTCTTT.

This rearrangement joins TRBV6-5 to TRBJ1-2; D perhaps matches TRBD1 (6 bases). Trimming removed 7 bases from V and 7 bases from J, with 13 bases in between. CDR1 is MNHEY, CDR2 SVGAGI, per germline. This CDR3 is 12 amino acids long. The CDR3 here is CASTRSTGGYTF. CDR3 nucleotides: TGTGCCAGCACACGCTCGACAGGTGGCTACACCTTC.

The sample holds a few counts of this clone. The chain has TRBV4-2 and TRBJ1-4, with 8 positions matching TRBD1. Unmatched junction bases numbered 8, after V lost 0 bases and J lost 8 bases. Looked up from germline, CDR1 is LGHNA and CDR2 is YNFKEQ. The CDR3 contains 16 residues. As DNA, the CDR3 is TGTGCCAGCAGCCAAGAGGGGACAGGACAAGGAGAAAAACTGTTTTTT. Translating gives CASSQEGTGQGEKLFF.

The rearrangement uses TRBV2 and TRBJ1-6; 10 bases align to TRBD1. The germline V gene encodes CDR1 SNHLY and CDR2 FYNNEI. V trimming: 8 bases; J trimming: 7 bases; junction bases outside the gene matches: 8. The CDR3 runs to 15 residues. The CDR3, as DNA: TGTGCCAGCTATTTGACAGGGGGCCGGAATTCACCCCTCCACTTT. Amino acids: CASYLTGGRNSPLHF.

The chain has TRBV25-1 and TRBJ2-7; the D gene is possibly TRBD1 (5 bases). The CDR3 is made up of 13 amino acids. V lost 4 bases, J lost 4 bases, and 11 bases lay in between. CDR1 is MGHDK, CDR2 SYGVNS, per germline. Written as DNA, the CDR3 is TGTGCCAGCAGTGGAGACAGCTCTTACGAGCAGTACTTC. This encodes CASSGDSSYEQYF.

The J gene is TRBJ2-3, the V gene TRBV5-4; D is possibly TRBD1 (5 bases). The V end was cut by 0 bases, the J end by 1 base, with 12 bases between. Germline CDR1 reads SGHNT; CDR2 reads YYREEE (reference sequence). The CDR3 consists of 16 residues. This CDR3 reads CASSLGRVGGTDTQYF. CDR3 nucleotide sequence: TGTGCCAGCAGCTTGGGCCGTGTAGGGGGCACAGATACGCAGTATTTT.

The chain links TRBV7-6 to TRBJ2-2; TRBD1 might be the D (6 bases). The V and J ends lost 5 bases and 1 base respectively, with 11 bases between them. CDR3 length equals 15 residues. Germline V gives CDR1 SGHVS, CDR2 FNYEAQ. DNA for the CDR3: TGTGCCAGCAGCGCCATAGGGGGGAACACCGGGGAGCTGTTTTTT. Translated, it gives CASSAIGGNTGELFF.

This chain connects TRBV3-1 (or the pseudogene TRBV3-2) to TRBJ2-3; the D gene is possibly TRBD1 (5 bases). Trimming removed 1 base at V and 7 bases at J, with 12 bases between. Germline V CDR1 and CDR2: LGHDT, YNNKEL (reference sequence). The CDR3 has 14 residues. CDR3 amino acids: CASSQAQGVNTQYF. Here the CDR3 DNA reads TGTGCCAGCAGCCAAGCCCAAGGGGTGAATACGCAGTATTTT.

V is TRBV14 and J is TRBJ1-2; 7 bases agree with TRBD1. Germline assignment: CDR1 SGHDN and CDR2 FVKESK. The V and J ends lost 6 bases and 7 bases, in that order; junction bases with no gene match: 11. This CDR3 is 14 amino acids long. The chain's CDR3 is CASSSKGARGGYTF. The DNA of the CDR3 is TGTGCCAGCAGTTCTAAGGGGGCGCGAGGTGGCTACACCTTC.

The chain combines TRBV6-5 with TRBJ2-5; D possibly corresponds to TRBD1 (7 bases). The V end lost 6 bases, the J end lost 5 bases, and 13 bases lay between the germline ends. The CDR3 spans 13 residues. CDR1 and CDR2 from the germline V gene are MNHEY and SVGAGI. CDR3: CASRMAGGETQYF. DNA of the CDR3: TGTGCCAGCAGGATGGCAGGGGGGGAGACCCAGTACTTC.

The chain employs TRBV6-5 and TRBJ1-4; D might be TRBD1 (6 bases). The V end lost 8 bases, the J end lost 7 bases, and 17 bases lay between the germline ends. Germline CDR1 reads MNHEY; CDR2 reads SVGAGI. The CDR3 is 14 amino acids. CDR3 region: CASASGGRLEKLFF. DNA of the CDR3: TGTGCCAGCGCTTCGGGGGGGCGCCTTGAAAAACTGTTTTTT.

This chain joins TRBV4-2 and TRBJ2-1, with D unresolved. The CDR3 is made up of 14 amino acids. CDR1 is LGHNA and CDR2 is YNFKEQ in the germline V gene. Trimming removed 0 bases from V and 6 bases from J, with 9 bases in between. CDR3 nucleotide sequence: TGTGCCAGCAGCCAAGAGAGGCTACGCAATGAGCAGTTCTTC. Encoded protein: CASSQERLRNEQFF.

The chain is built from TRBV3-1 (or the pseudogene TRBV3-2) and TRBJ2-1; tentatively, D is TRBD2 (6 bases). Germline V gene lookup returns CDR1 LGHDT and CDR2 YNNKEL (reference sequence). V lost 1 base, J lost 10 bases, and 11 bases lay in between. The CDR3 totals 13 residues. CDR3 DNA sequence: TGTGCCAGCAGCCAAGCCGCGGCGGGAGAGCAGTTCTTC. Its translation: CASSQAAAGEQFF.

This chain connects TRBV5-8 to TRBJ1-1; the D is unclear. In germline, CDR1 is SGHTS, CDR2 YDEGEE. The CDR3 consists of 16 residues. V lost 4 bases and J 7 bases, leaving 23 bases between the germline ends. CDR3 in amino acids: CASSPEVLRRPFEAFF. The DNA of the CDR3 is TGTGCCAGCAGCCCGGAGGTACTGAGACGACCATTTGAAGCTTTCTTT.

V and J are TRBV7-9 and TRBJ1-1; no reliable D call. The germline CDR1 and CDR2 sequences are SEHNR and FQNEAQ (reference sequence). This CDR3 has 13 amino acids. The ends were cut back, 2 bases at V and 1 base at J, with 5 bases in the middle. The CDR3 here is CASSLIQNTEAFF. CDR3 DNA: TGTGCCAGCAGCTTAATACAGAACACTGAAGCTTTCTTT.